This TCR beta chain was identified in a study of response to subunit inactivated influenza vaccine. Study-level results: Authors suggested seasonal influenza vaccinations each recruit few new T cells.

TCRdb redid the calling of the RT-PCR reads with MiXCR, one entry per CDR3 protein. The sample consists of 500,000 to 650,000 distinct CDR3 sequences, 7.6% of them appearing once. This CDR3 is built from 13 residues. The V gene end was trimmed by 7 bases and the J gene end by 7 bases; junction bases not matched to a gene: 9. From germline, CDR1 is DFQATT and CDR2 SNEGSKA (reference sequence). About this clonotype: What it recognizes is unknown.

The sample in question was PBMCs from blood, obtained 23 months after vaccination. This receptor was taken from a man between 50 and 69 years old who received an inactivated influenza vaccine. V is TRBV20-1 and J is TRBJ2-2; the match to TRBD2 covers 7 bases. CDR3 sequence reads: CSGRSGVYGELFF. For the CDR3, the DNA is TGCAGTGGCCGGAGCGGGGTCTACGGGGAGCTGTTTTTT.